This T cell receptor beta chain was found in a study of blood T cell dynamics during melanoma immunotherapy. Study context: Metastatic melanoma patients received first-line pembrolizumab or nivolumab plus ipilimumab.

Time point indicated: week 3, after first cycle of checkpoint inhibitor. Produced via immunoSEQ multiplex PCR; TCRdb's table is partial and in-frame only. The data hold more than 15,000 clones, with about 85% observed a single time. Trimming cost V 8 bases and J 4 bases; bases outside gene matches: 5. Germline V gives CDR1 MNHEY, CDR2 SVGAGI. The CDR3 runs 13 residues. The sequence was collected from a human donor with melanoma. This sequence joins TRBV6-5 and TRBJ2-7; 10 bases fit TRBD2. Sequences were derived from blood, sampled from a patient treated with checkpoint blockade. CDR3 protein: CASHTSGIYEQYF. The DNA for the CDR3 is TGTGCCAGCCACACTAGCGGGATATACGAGCAGTACTTC.